The T cell receptor beta chain described here comes from a study of blood T cell repertoires in COVID-19. TCRdb's table, derived via immunoSEQ multiplex PCR, lists solely in-frame clones and lacks some. Of roughly 190,000 clones listed, less than 90% are singletons. Each exposed participant met a COVID-19 case in the 2 weeks preceding study entry. The sequencing input was PBMCs or T cells enriched from blood (not recorded which). The clonotype was recovered from a woman aged 25 to 39 who had been exposed to COVID-19.

The CDR3 spells CASSVAQNEQFF. The DNA of the CDR3 is TGTGCCAGCAGCGTAGCTCAGAATGAGCAGTTCTTC. The chain recombines TRBV9 with TRBJ2-1; D uncertain. The CDR3 is 12 residues long. Germline V gene sequence: CDR1 SGDLS, CDR2 YYNGEE. Trimming shortened V by 0 bases and J by 7 bases, and 5 bases separated the two germline ends.